Presented here are 21 T cell receptor beta chains from one specimen sequenced in a study of vaccination and CD4 T cells after COVID-19. As to treatment: 10-day PBMC culture with coronavirus spike peptide pools or control peptides (ViraFEST assay). CD4+ T cells that had been cultured provided DNA sequenced with the Oncomine TCR Beta short-read assay. TCRdb independently ran MiXCR on the PCR reads; one entry per CDR3 protein. Among about 20,000 distinct CDR3 sequences listed, about 50% were seen once. Their recognized antigens are unknown. The sample in question was CD4+ T cells from blood, cultured in vitro, obtained before SARS-CoV-2 vaccination. The receptors shown here come from a human donor who had recovered from COVID-19.

DNA for the CDR3: TGCAGTGCTAGAGATGGGGGGCCCGGCAGCGGGAGGAAGAAGACCCAGTACTTC. It codes for CSARDGGPGSGRKKTQYF. This chain connects TRBV20-1 to TRBJ2-5; 9 bases align to TRBD2. V shed 0 bases, J shed 6 bases, and the junction held 17 bases outside the gene matches. This CDR3 has 18 residues. CDR1 is DFQATT and CDR2 is SNEGSKA in the germline V gene (reference sequence).

In this sample, this clonotype turned up a few times. V and J are TRBV19 and TRBJ2-3; tentatively, D is TRBD1 or TRBD2 (5 bases each). Germline CDR1 is LNHDA and CDR2 is SQIVND (reference sequence). Trimming shortened V by 3 bases and J by 5 bases, and 12 bases separated the two germline ends. This CDR3 is built from 14 residues. CDR3 nucleotides: TGTGCCAGTAGTATCGGGACCTCAGAAGATACGCAGTATTTT. Translating it yields CASSIGTSEDTQYF.

The J gene is TRBJ2-1, the V gene TRBV6-1; TRBD2 matches 10 bases. V was clipped by 0 bases and J by 9 bases; unmatched bases: 11. In germline, CDR1 is MNHNS, CDR2 SASEGT. The CDR3 consists of 17 residues. The CDR3 DNA sequence: TGTGCCAGCAGTGAAGCGCCTGGGTTAGCGGGAGGTGTTGAGCAGTTCTTC. It is translated as CASSEAPGLAGGVEQFF.

The J gene is TRBJ2-2, the V gene TRBV2, with 8 bases lining up with TRBD1. Unmatched junction bases numbered 10, after V lost 6 bases and J lost 7 bases. The CDR3 runs 15 residues. Germline-derived CDR1 and CDR2 are SNHLY and FYNNEI. The CDR3 sequence is CASRASDRDIGELFF. The CDR3 DNA follows: TGTGCCAGCAGGGCCTCGGACAGGGATATCGGGGAGCTGTTTTTT.

J is TRBJ1-2 and V is TRBV5-1; 8 bases align to TRBD1. The CDR3 has 15 amino acids. V trimming: 4 bases; J trimming: 2 bases; junction bases outside the gene matches: 7. The V gene's germline CDR1 is SGHRS and CDR2 YFSETQ. The CDR3 protein is CASSPSGTGNYGYTF. The CDR3 region has the DNA TGCGCCAGCAGCCCCTCCGGGACAGGAAACTATGGCTACACCTTC.

In its sample, this clonotype is medium-sized. V is TRBV6-1 and J is TRBJ2-2; 9 positions match TRBD2. Germline CDR1 MNHNS, CDR2 SASEGT. The CDR3 runs 17 residues. V dropped 4 bases and J dropped 0; count of bases not matched to a gene: 6. CDR3 bases: TGTGCCAGCAGTGTCGACCGGACTAGCGCGAACACCGGGGAGCTGTTTTTT. Its protein product is CASSVDRTSANTGELFF.

This clonotype was detected only a few times. The chain combines TRBV15 with TRBJ1-5; TRBD1 is a possible D gene (6 bases). The germline gives CDR1 LNHNV, CDR2 YYDKDF (reference sequence). CDR3 size: 12 residues. V dropped 6 bases and J dropped 7 bases, with 10 bases sitting between them. This CDR3 reads CATSPRGQPQHF. In nucleotides, the CDR3 is TGTGCCACCAGTCCCAGGGGACAGCCCCAGCATTTT. The variable domain in full, with the rest retrieved from reference TRBV15 and TRBJ1-5, is DAMVIQNPRYQVTQFGKPVTLSCSQTLNHNVMYWYQQKSSQAPKLLFHYYDKDFNNEADTPDNFQSRRPNTSFCFLDIRSPGLGDTAMYLCATSPRGQPQHFGDGTRLSIL.

For the CDR3, the DNA is TGTGCCAGCAGCTTAACACAAGAGACCCAGTACTTC. This encodes CASSLTQETQYF. The chain employs TRBV7-9 and TRBJ2-5; no clear D gene. With 2 bases removed from V and 2 bases from J, the gap between germline ends came to 3 bases. The germline gives CDR1 SEHNR, CDR2 FQNEAQ (reference sequence). This CDR3 has 12 residues. The full variable domain, with the rest looked up from reference TRBV7-9 and TRBJ2-5, is DTGVSQNPRHKITKRGQNVTFRCDPISEHNRLYWYRQTLGQGPEFLTYFQNEAQLEKSRLLSDRFSAERPKGSFSTLEIQRTEQGDSAMYLCASSLTQETQYFGPGTRLLVL.

The gene calls are TRBV19 and TRBJ1-1, with D uncertain. Germline lookup yields CDR1 LNHDA and CDR2 SQIVND (reference sequence). V was shortened by 6 bases and J by 7 bases, with 30 bases between the two germline ends. The CDR3 runs 18 residues. The CDR3 coding sequence is TGTGCCAGTAGCGCAGCTCAGAAGGGAGACGGGCCGCATTTTGAAGCTTTCTTT. This encodes CASSAAQKGDGPHFEAFF.

The V call is TRBV7-9, the J call TRBJ2-3, with TRBD1 as a possible D gene (5 bases). The germline gives CDR1 SEHNR, CDR2 FQNEAQ (reference sequence). CDR3 length: 15 amino acids. V lost 1 base, J lost 2 bases, and 10 bases lay in between. The CDR3 DNA reads TGTGCCAGCAGCTTAGGACAGCTTTCCACAGATACGCAGTATTTT. It translates to CASSLGQLSTDTQYF.

CDR3 sequence (DNA): TGTGCCAGCAGGACTCCCCAGGGTAGCAATCAGCCCCAGCATTTT. Protein: CASRTPQGSNQPQHF. The chain carries TRBV28 and TRBJ1-5; possibly TRBD1 for D (5 bases). CDR1 is MDHEN, CDR2 SYDVKM, per germline. V dropped 6 bases and J dropped 0 bases, with 12 bases sitting between them. The CDR3 length is 15 residues.

This clonotype was recorded only once. The V and J genes are TRBV5-1 and TRBJ2-3; 9 bases align to TRBD2. The CDR3 runs 16 residues. Per germline, CDR1 SGHRS and CDR2 YFSETQ. Trimming cost V 4 bases and J 3 bases; bases outside gene matches: 9. The CDR3 region has the DNA TGCGCCAGCAGCCACATAGCGGGAGCAGTAACAGATACGCAGTATTTT. It is translated as CASSHIAGAVTDTQYF.

This chain uses TRBV28 with TRBJ2-7; tentative D call: TRBD1 (6 bases). Germline V lookup: CDR1 MDHEN, CDR2 SYDVKM. V was pared by 7 bases and J by 1 base, with 14 bases between. This CDR3 contains 14 residues. CDR3 coding DNA: TGTGCCAGCACCCTCCGGGACACTTCCTACGAGCAGTACTTC. It codes for CASTLRDTSYEQYF.

This clonotype was seen a handful of times. The chain carries TRBV27 and TRBJ1-6; TRBD1 matches 7 bases. The CDR3 length is 16 residues. The germline CDR1 and CDR2 sequences are MNHEY and SMNVEV (reference sequence). Losses at the gene ends were 4 bases for V and 0 bases for J; bases not matched to a gene: 3. CDR3 DNA sequence: TGTGCCAGCAGTTCTAGACAGGGCTCCTATAATTCACCCCTCCACTTT. Residues: CASSSRQGSYNSPLHF.

This clonotype was seen just once. The junction does not match germline at one end; this may be a read error. The rearrangement uses TRBV6-5 and TRBJ1-1; unclear D gene. CDR1 and CDR2 (germline): MNHEY, SVGAGI. The CDR3 is made up of 15 amino acids. The CDR3 bases are TGTGCCGGCAGTTACTCTCGGAGGGCGGGCACTGAAGCTTTCTTT. It codes for CAGSYSRRAGTEAFF.

This clonotype turned up a few times. The chain carries TRBV20-1 and TRBJ2-3; the match to TRBD2 covers 8 bases. Germline V lookup: CDR1 DFQATT, CDR2 SNEGSKA (reference sequence). V dropped 4 bases and J dropped 0; count of bases not matched to a gene: 3. This CDR3 has 14 amino acids. CDR3 in amino acids: CSATPSGSTDTQYF. In nucleotides, the CDR3 is TGCAGTGCTACCCCTAGCGGGAGCACAGATACGCAGTATTTT.

Turning to this clonotype: Germline and junction disagree at one end, which may indicate a read error. J is TRBJ1-1 and V is TRBV6-1; D ambiguous. The CDR3 covers 10 residues. Germline V gene data show CDR1 as MNHNS and CDR2 as SASEGT. CDR3 loop: CASYGTVAFF. CDR3 nucleotides: TGTGCCAGCTACGGTACTGTAGCTTTCTTT.

This chain connects TRBV11-2 to TRBJ2-5; 11 nucleotides line up with TRBD2. Trimming took 1 base from V and 4 from J; bases not matched to a gene: 11. CDR1 SGHAT and CDR2 FQNNGV come from the germline V gene. This CDR3 has 18 residues. The CDR3 reads CASSLALTSGIRGETQYF. DNA for the CDR3: TGTGCCAGCAGCTTAGCTTTGACTAGCGGGATCAGGGGAGAGACCCAGTACTTC.

The genes are TRBV19 and TRBJ2-3; D is ambiguous. Germline-derived CDR1 and CDR2 are LNHDA and SQIVND (reference sequence). The CDR3 spans 14 residues. V lost 9 bases and J 2 bases, leaving 15 bases between the germline ends. The CDR3: CASRPDRSTDTQYF. The CDR3 region has the DNA TGTGCCAGCCGGCCGGACCGGTCCACAGATACGCAGTATTTT.

The V call is TRBV6-1, the J call TRBJ1-5; D is unclear. CDR1 and CDR2 (germline): MNHNS, SASEGT. V was pared by 5 bases and J by 5 bases, with 13 bases between. The CDR3 sequence is 14 residues long. The CDR3 coding sequence is TGTGCCAGCAGTCCCCCGCTAAGGGATCAGCCCCAGCATTTT. Protein product: CASSPPLRDQPQHF.

This clonotype has only a few counts. The chain recombines TRBV28 with TRBJ1-5, with 8 bases identical to TRBD1. Germline V gives CDR1 MDHEN, CDR2 SYDVKM. This CDR3 spans 15 amino acids. Trimming removed 1 base from V and 6 bases from J; junction bases left unmatched: 5. The CDR3 reads CASSLYGQGRQPQHF. CDR3 nucleotide sequence: TGTGCCAGCAGTTTATACGGACAGGGCCGTCAGCCCCAGCATTTT.